The 5 T cell receptor beta chains below all came from one sample that was sequenced in a study of glioma-infiltrating T cells. Amplification of TCR alpha and beta CDR3 regions from RNA used iRepertoire nested multiplex PCR. In TCRdb, the multiplex PCR reads were re-called with MiXCR into one record per CDR3 protein. The sample lists 90,000 or so distinct CDR3 sequences; 35% to 45% were seen once. The sequenced sample consisted of glioma tissue, nonneoplastic brain tissue, or PBMCs (not recorded which). All receptors derive from a human donor with low-grade glioma or glioblastoma, undergoing nonglioma brain surgery, or in good health (not recorded which).

This clonotype was recorded many times. The chain employs TRBV11-2 and TRBJ2-3; the match to TRBD2 covers 7 bases. V shed 2 bases and J 2 bases; nucleotides not matched to a gene: 4. The CDR3 extends over 15 amino acids. In germline, CDR1 is SGHAT, CDR2 FQNNGV. CDR3 DNA sequence: TGTGCCAGCAGCTTACGCGGGGGTTACACAGATACGCAGTATTTT. This gives the protein CASSLRGGYTDTQYF.

Ten or more counts support this clonotype. The V gene is TRBV19, the J gene TRBJ2-3; D gene unclear. Trimming removed 8 bases at V and 4 bases at J, with 13 bases between. Germline V gene lookup returns CDR1 LNHDA and CDR2 SQIVND (reference sequence). CDR3 size: 13 residues. CDR3 residues: CASENHNADTQYF. The CDR3 DNA reads as TGTGCCAGTGAAAACCATAACGCAGATACGCAGTATTTT.

The V call is TRBV5-1, the J call TRBJ2-1, with 7 nucleotides matching TRBD2. Germline V CDR1 and CDR2: SGHRS, YFSETQ. The CDR3 totals 16 residues. Losses at the gene ends were 0 bases for V and 6 bases for J; bases not matched to a gene: 9. The CDR3 reads CASSLAGGKRANEQFF. The DNA of the CDR3 is TGCGCCAGCAGCTTGGCCGGGGGGAAGAGGGCCAATGAGCAGTTCTTC.

As concerns this clonotype: This may come from a read error, since a much larger clone is one base off. The chain couples TRBV7-2 to TRBJ2-1; tentative D call: TRBD1 (6 bases). V was clipped by 0 bases and J by 3 bases, with 12 bases between them. This CDR3 spans 16 amino acids. Germline lookup yields CDR1 SGHTA and CDR2 FQGNSA. The CDR3 DNA is TGTGCCAGCAGCTTAGCGCTTGGGGGCCTCTACAATGAGCAGTTCTTC. It specifies CASSLALGGLYNEQFF.

This chain links TRBV27 with TRBJ1-4; D unclear. Germline V CDR1 and CDR2: MNHEY, SMNVEV (reference sequence). With 0 bases removed from V and 4 bases from J, the gap between germline ends came to 12 bases. The CDR3 is made up of 16 amino acids. CDR3: CASSLSFGGVNEKLFF. The CDR3 DNA follows: TGTGCCAGCAGTTTATCGTTCGGCGGGGTTAATGAAAAACTGTTTTTT.